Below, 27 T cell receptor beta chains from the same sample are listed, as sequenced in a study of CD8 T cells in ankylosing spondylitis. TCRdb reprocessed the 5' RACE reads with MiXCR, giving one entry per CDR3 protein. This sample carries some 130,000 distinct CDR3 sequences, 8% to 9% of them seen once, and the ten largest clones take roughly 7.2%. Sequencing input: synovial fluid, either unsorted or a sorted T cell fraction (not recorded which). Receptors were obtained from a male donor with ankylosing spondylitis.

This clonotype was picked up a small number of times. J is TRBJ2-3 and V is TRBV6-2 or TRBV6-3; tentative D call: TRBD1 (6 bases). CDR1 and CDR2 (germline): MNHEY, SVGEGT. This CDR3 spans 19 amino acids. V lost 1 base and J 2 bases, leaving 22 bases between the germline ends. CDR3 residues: CASSYFTLQGFRSTDTQYF. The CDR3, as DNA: TGTGCCAGCAGTTACTTCACATTACAGGGATTTCGGTCCACAGATACGCAGTATTTT.

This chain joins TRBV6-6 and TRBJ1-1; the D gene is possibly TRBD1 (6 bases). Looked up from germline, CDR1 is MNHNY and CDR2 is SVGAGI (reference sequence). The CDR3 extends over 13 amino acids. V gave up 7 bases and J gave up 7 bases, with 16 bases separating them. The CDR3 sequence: CASKLPGASEAFF. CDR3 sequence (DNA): TGTGCCAGCAAGCTGCCAGGGGCCAGTGAAGCTTTCTTT.

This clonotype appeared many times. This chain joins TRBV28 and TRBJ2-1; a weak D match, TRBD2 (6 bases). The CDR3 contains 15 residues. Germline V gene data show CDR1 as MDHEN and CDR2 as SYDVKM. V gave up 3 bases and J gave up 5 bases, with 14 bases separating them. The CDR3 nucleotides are TGTGCCAGCAGTTTCCGGCTAGCGCAAGACAATGAGCAGTTCTTC. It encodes CASSFRLAQDNEQFF. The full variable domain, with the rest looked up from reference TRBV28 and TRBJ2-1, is DVKVTQSSRYLVKRTGEKVFLECVQDMDHENMFWYRQDPGLGLRLIYFSYDVKMKEKGDIPEGYSVSREKKERFSLILESASTNQTSMYLCASSFRLAQDNEQFFGPGTRLTVL.

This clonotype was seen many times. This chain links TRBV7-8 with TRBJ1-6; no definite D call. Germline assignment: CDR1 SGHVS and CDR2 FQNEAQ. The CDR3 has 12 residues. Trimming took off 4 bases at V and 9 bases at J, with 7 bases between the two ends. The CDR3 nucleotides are TGTGCCAGCAGCTATATAGGTTCACCCCTCCACTTT. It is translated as CASSYIGSPLHF. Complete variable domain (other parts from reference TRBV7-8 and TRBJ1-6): GAGVSQSPRYKVAKRGQDVALRCDPISGHVSLFWYQQALGQGPEFLTYFQNEAQLDKSGLPSDRFFAERPEGSVSTLKIQRTQQEDSAVYLCASSYIGSPLHFGNGTRLTVT.

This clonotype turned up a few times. The CDR3 loop reads CASRPGQGTDTQYF. The CDR3 DNA follows: TGTGCCAGCAGGCCGGGACAGGGGACAGATACGCAGTATTTT. The V gene is TRBV14, the J gene TRBJ2-3, with 10 bases that match TRBD1. The CDR3 covers 14 residues. V shed 6 bases and J 3 bases; nucleotides not matched to a gene: 3. Germline V gene lookup returns CDR1 SGHDN and CDR2 FVKESK.

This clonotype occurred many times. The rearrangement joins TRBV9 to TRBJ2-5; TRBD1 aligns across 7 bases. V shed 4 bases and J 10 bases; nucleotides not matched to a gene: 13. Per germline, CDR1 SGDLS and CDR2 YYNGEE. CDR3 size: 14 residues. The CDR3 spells CASSFTGASYDQYF. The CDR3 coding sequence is TGTGCCAGCAGCTTTACAGGGGCTTCCTATGACCAGTACTTC.

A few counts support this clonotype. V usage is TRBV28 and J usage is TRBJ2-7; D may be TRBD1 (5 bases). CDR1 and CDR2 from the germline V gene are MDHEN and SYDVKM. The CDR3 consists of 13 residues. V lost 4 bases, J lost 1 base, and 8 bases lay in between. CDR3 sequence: CASSWGQSYEQYF. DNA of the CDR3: TGTGCCAGCAGTTGGGGCCAGTCCTACGAGCAGTACTTC.

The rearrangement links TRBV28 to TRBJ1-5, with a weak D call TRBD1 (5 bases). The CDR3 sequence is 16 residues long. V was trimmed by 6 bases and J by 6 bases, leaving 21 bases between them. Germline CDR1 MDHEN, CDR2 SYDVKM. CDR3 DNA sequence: TGTGCCAGCAGCCCACTGGAGGGCCAGGGAGGTCAGCCCCAGCATTTT. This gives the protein CASSPLEGQGGQPQHF.

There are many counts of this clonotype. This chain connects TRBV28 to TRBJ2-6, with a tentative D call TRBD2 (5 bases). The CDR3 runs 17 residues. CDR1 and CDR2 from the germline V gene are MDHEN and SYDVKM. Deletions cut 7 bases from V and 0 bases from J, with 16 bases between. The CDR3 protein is CASTPSQQTSGANVLTF. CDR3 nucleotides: TGTGCCAGCACCCCTAGCCAACAAACCTCTGGGGCCAACGTCCTGACTTTC.

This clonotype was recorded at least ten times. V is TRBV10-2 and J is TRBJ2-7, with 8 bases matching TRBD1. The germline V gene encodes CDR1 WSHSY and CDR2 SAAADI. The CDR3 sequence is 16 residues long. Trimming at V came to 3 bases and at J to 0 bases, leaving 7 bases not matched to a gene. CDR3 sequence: CASSEIWTGSSYEQYF. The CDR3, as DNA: TGCGCCAGCAGTGAAATTTGGACAGGGAGCTCCTACGAGCAGTACTTC.

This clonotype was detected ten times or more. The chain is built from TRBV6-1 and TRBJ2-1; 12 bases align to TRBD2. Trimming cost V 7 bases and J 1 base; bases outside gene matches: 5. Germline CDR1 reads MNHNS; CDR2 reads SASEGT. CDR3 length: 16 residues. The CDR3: CASMELAGGSYNEQFF. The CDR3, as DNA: TGTGCCAGCATGGAACTAGCGGGGGGTTCCTACAATGAGCAGTTCTTC.

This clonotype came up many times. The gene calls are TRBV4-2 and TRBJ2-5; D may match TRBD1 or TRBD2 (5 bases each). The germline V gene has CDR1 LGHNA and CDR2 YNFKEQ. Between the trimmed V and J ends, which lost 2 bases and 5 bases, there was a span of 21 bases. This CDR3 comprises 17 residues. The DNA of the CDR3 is TGTGCCAGCAGCCAACGGGGCGGCAGGGAAGGTGTGGAGACCCAGTACTTC. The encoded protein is CASSQRGGREGVETQYF.

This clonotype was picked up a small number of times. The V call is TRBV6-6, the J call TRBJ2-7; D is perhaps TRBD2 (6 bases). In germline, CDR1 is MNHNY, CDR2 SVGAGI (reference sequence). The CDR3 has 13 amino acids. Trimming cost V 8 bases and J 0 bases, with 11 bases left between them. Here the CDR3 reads CASGLLSSYEQYF. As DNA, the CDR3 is TGTGCCAGCGGACTACTAAGCTCCTACGAGCAGTACTTC.

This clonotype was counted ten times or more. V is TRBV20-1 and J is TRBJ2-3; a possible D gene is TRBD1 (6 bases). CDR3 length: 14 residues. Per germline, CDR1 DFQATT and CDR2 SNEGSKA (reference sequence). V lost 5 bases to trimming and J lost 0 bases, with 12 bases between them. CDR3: CSAPRQASTDTQYF. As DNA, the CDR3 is TGCAGTGCTCCTAGACAGGCGAGCACAGATACGCAGTATTTT.

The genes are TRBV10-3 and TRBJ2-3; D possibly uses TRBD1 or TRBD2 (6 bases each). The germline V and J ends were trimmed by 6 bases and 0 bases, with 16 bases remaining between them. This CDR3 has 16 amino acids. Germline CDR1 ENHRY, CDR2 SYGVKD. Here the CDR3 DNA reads TGTGCCATCAGCTCCAAAGGGGGGCTTAGCACAGATACGCAGTATTTT. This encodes CAISSKGGLSTDTQYF.

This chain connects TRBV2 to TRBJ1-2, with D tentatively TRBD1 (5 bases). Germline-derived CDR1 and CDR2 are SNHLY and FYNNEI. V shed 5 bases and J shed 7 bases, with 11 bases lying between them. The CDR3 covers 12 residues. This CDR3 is CASSQGRIGYTF. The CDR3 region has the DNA TGTGCCAGCAGTCAGGGAAGAATTGGCTACACCTTC.

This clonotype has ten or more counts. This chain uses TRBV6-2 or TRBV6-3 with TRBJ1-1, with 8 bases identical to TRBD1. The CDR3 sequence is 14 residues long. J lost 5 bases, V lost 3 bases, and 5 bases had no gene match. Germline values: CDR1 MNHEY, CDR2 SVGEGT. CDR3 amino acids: CASSYPDRATEAFF. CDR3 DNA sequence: TGTGCCAGCAGTTATCCGGACAGGGCTACTGAAGCTTTCTTT.

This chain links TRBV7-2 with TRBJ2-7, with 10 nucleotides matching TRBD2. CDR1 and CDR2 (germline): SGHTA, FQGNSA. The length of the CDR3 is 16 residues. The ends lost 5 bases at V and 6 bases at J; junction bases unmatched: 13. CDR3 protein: CASSEGTSAYSAEQYF. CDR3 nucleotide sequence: TGTGCCAGCAGCGAAGGGACTAGCGCGTATTCAGCCGAGCAGTACTTC.

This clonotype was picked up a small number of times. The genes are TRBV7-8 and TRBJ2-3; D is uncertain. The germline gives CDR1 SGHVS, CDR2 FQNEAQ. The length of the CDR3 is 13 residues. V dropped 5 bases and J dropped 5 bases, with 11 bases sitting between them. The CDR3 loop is CASSPPEEDTQYF. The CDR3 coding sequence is TGTGCCAGCAGCCCCCCTGAGGAAGATACGCAGTATTTT.

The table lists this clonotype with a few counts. As DNA, the CDR3 is TGTGCCAGCAGACTCGGGACAGGGATAGGCACTGAAGCTTTCTTT. This encodes CASRLGTGIGTEAFF. The chain recombines TRBV27 with TRBJ1-1; TRBD1 aligns across 9 bases. This CDR3 has 15 amino acids. With V trimmed by 6 bases and J by 4 bases, 9 bases remained unmatched. CDR1 MNHEY and CDR2 SMNVEV come from the germline V gene (reference sequence).

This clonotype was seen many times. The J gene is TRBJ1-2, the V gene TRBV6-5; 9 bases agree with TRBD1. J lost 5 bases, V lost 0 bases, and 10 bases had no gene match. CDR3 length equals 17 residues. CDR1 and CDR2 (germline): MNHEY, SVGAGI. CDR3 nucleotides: TGTGCCAGCAGTTACTCGAGATTGGGGACAGGGATGTATGGCTACACCTTC. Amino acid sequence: CASSYSRLGTGMYGYTF.

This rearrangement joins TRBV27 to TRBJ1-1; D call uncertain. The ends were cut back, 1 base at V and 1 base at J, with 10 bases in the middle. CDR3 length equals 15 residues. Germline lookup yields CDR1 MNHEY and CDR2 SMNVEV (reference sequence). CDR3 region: CASSLLASQNTEAFF. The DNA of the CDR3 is TGTGCCAGCAGTTTATTAGCGTCGCAGAACACTGAAGCTTTCTTT.

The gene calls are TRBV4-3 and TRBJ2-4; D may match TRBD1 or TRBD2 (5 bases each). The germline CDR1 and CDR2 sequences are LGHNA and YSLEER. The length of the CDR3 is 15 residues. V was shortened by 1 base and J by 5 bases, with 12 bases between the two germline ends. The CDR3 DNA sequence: TGCGCCAGCAGCCAAGCCAGGGACCCCGAAAACATTCAGTACTTC. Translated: CASSQARDPENIQYF.

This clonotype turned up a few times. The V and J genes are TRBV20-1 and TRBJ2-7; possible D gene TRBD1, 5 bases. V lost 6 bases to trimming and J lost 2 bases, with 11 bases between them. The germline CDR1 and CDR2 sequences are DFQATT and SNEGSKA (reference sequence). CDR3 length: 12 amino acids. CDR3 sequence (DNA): TGCAGTGCGGCCTTGGACACCTACGAGCAGTACTTC. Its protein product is CSAALDTYEQYF.

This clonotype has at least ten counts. CDR3 protein: CASSFEGRDNTQYF. CDR3 sequence (DNA): TGTGCCAGCAGCTTCGAAGGGAGGGACAATACGCAGTATTTT. The J gene is TRBJ2-3, the V gene TRBV6-1; the D gene is possibly TRBD2 (7 bases). The germline V and J ends were trimmed by 6 bases and 7 bases, with 17 bases remaining between them. The germline gives CDR1 MNHNS, CDR2 SASEGT. The CDR3 sequence is 14 residues long.

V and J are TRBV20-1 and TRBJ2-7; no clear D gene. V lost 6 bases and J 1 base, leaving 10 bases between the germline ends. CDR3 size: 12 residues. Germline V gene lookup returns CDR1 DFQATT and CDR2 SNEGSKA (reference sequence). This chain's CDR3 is CSAIHPSYEQYF. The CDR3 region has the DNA TGCAGTGCCATACACCCATCCTACGAGCAGTACTTC.

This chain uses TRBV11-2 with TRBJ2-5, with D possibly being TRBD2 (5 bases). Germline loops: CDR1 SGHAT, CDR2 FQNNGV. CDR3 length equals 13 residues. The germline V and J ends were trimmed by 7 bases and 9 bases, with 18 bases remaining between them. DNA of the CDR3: TGTGCCAGCACCAAGAATGGCGCGGAGGCCCAGTACTTC. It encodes CASTKNGAEAQYF.